These T cell receptor beta chains were read from a single sample in a study of shared clonotypes between healthy human individuals. Profiling relied on immunoSEQ multiplex PCR, and the TCRdb table lists in-frame clones only, not all of them. The table records approximately 250,000 clones, 60% to 70% of them present only once. The sequenced sample consisted of memory CD4+ T cells sorted from blood. These TCRs come from a man aged 25-45 years in good health. Each CDR3 is given with its conserved first and last residue. D genes are given only for firm matches. Only part of the rows carry a size: once, few, many, or a class if the clone is expanded.

>TRBJ2-7|.|TRBV10-3|.
CAISDGGEEQYF
TGTGCCATCAGTGACGGGGGAGAAGAGCAGTACTTC
>TRBJ1-1|.|TRBV7-2|once
CASSLYRLVGTEAFF
TGTGCCAGCAGCTTATATCGCCTGGTGGGAACTGAAGCTTTCTTT
>TRBJ2-7|.|TRBV28|once
CASSLGRKYEQYF
TGTGCCAGCAGTTTAGGCAGGAAGTACGAGCAGTACTTC
>TRBJ2-1|.|TRBV28|.
CASRRDTRVYNEQFF
TGTGCCAGCCGCCGGGACACTAGGGTCTACAATGAGCAGTTCTTC
>TRBJ1-5|.|TRBV2|few
CASRGWGNQPQHF
TGTGCCAGCAGGGGGTGGGGGAATCAGCCCCAGCATTTT
>TRBJ1-1|.|TRBV10-3|.
CAVNRVVDTEAFF
TGTGCCGTAAACAGGGTTGTGGACACTGAAGCTTTCTTT
>TRBJ2-2|TRBD2|TRBV7-2|once
CASSPESSGLGGGELFF
TGTGCCAGCAGCCCAGAATCTAGCGGGCTGGGGGGCGGGGAGCTGTTTTTT
>TRBJ2-1|.|TRBV20-1|.
CSAARGNEQFF
TGCAGTGCTGCTAGGGGCAATGAGCAGTTCTTC
>TRBJ2-3|TRBD1|TRBV11-3|few
CASAPGTGVTDTQYF
TGTGCCAGCGCCCCCGGGACAGGGGTGACAGATACGCAGTATTTT
>TRBJ2-1|.|TRBV7-2|.
CASSPQALVTHEQFF
TGTGCCAGCAGCCCCCAAGCCCTAGTGACCCATGAGCAGTTCTTC
>TRBJ2-7|TRBD2|TRBV25-1|.
CASTSTGTSASIYEQYF
TGTGCCAGCACTTCTACCGGGACTAGCGCTTCAATCTACGAGCAGTACTTC
>TRBJ2-5|.|TRBV5-4|.
CASSLRARGWGGEETQYF
TGTGCCAGCAGCTTGAGGGCCCGGGGTTGGGGGGGCGAGGAGACCCAGTACTTC
>TRBJ1-5|.|TRBV6-1|.
CASSVGQGENQPQHF
TGTGCCAGCAGTGTCGGACAAGGGGAAAATCAGCCCCAGCATTTT
>TRBJ1-1|.|TRBV29-1|few
CSLRRGLGTEAFF
TGCAGCTTGCGACGGGGGCTCGGAACTGAAGCTTTCTTT
>TRBJ2-7|.|TRBV4-3|few
CASSQRRGAGYEQYF
TGCGCCAGCAGCCAACGACGGGGGGCGGGGTACGAGCAGTACTTC
>TRBJ1-1|.|TRBV2|many
CASTPRTGSTEAFF
TGTGCCAGCACGCCCCGAACAGGAAGCACTGAAGCTTTCTTT
>TRBJ1-3|.|TRBV5-1|.
CASGRSDTGNTIYF
TGCGCCAGCGGCCGAAGCGATACTGGAAACACCATATATTTT
>TRBJ1-1|.|TRBV28|.
CASSLYGQKAFF
TGTGCCAGCAGTTTGTACGGACAGAAAGCTTTCTTT
>TRBJ2-7|TRBD1|TRBV6-6|.
CASSDPPGGEQYF
TGTGCCAGCAGTGACCCTCCAGGGGGCGAGCAGTACTTC
>TRBJ1-5|.|TRBV28|.
CASSFPRGGGQPQHF
TGTGCCAGCAGTTTCCCCAGGGGCGGGGGACAGCCCCAGCATTTT
>TRBJ2-5|.|TRBV25-1|.
CASRGLGMETQYF
TGTGCCAGCAGGGGACTCGGAATGGAGACCCAGTACTTC
>TRBJ2-5|.|TRBV5-4|many
CASSSLRGGETQYF
TGTGCCAGCAGCTCTCTCCGTGGGGGAGAGACCCAGTACTTC
>TRBJ2-3|.|TRBV4-1|.
CASSQVGPSGQYF
TGCGCCAGCAGCCAAGTGGGACCATCGGGGCAGTATTTT
>TRBJ2-1|.|TRBV28|.
CASSLSSYNEQFF
TGTGCCAGCAGTTTAAGCTCCTACAATGAGCAGTTCTTC
>TRBJ2-6|.|TRBV5-1|.
CASSLVGSSGANVLTF
TGCGCCAGCAGCTTGGTAGGTAGCTCTGGGGCCAACGTCCTGACTTTC
>TRBJ2-5|.|TRBV7-9|.
CASSFDETQYF
TGTGCCAGCAGCTTCGATGAGACCCAGTACTTC
>TRBJ1-2|TRBD1|TRBV7-2|many
CASSNLTGQGYYGYTF
TGTGCCAGCAGCAACCTGACGGGACAGGGGTACTATGGCTACACCTTC
>TRBJ1-4|TRBD1|TRBV5-6|few
CASSLGQGATNEKLFF
TGTGCCAGCAGCTTGGGACAGGGGGCAACTAATGAAAAACTGTTTTTT
>TRBJ1-1|TRBD1|TRBV11-2|.
CASRYPDRFHTEAFF
TGTGCCAGCAGATACCCGGACAGGTTTCACACTGAAGCTTTCTTT
>TRBJ1-5|TRBD1|TRBV5-1|.
CASSLGTGYTNQPQHF
TGCGCCAGCAGCTTGGGGACAGGGTATACTAATCAGCCCCAGCATTTT
>TRBJ1-5|.|TRBV7-2|few
CASTYWVDQPQHF
TGTGCCAGCACCTACTGGGTGGATCAGCCCCAGCATTTT
>TRBJ2-7|.|TRBV4-1|once
CASSQAIRAGYEQYF
TGCGCCAGCAGCCAAGCCATCAGGGCCGGCTACGAGCAGTACTTC
>TRBJ2-7|TRBD1|TRBV28|few
CASSPSGQGSSYEQYF
TGTGCCAGCAGTCCCTCCGGACAGGGCAGCTCCTACGAGCAGTACTTC
>TRBJ1-1|.|TRBV29-1|.
CSVGGGMNTEAFF
TGCAGCGTGGGGGGGGGCATGAACACTGAAGCTTTCTTT